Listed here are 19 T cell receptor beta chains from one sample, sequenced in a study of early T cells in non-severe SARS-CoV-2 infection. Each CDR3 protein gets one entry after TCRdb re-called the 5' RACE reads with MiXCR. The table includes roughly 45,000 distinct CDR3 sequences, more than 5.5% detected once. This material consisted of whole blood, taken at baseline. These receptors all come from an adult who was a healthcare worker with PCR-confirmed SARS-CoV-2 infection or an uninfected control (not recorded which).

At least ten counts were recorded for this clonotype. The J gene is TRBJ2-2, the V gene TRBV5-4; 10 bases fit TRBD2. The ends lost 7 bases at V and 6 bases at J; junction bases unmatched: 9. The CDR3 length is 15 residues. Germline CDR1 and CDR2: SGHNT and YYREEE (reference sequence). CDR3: CASGFSGRSSGELFF. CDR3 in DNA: TGTGCCAGCGGATTTAGCGGGAGGTCCTCCGGGGAGCTGTTTTTT.

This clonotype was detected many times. For the CDR3, the DNA is TGTGCCAGCAGCCTCGCCGGGACTCCCGTCGAGCAGTACTTC. Protein: CASSLAGTPVEQYF. The chain joins TRBV3-1 to TRBJ2-7; perhaps TRBD2 as D (6 bases). The CDR3 sequence is 14 residues long. In germline, CDR1 is LGHDT, CDR2 YNNKEL (reference sequence). V gave up 4 bases and J gave up 6 bases, with 16 bases separating them.

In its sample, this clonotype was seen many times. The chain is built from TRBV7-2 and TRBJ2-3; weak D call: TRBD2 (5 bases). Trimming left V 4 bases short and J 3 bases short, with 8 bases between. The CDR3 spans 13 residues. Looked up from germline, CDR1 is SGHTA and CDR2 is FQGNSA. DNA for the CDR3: TGTGCCAGCAGCTCGCGGGTGACAGATACGCAGTATTTT. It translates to CASSSRVTDTQYF.

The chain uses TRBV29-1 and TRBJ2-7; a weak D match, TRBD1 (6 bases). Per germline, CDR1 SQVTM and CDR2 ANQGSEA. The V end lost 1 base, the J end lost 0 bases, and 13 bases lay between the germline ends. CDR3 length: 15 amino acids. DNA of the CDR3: TGCAGCGTTGAAGGGACAGATGACCTCTCCTACGAGCAGTACTTC. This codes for CSVEGTDDLSYEQYF.

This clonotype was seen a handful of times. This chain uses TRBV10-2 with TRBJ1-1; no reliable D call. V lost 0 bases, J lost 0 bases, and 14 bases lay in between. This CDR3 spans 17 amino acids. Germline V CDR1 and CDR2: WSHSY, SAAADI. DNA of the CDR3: TGCGCCAGCAGTGAGTCAACCGGGCCGGCGTTGAACACTGAAGCTTTCTTT. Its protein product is CASSESTGPALNTEAFF.

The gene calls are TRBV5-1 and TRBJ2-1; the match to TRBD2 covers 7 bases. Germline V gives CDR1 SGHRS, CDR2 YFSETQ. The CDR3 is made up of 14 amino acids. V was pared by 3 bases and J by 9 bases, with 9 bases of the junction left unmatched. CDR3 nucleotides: TGCGCCAGCAGCTCAAGGACTAGTATGGGTGAGCAGTTCTTC. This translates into CASSSRTSMGEQFF. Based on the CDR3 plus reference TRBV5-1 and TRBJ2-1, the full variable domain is KAGVTQTPRYLIKTRGQQVTLSCSPISGHRSVSWYQQTPGQGLQFLFEYFSETQRNKGNFPGRFSGRQFSNSRSEMNVSTLELGDSALYLCASSSRTSMGEQFFGPGTRLTVL.

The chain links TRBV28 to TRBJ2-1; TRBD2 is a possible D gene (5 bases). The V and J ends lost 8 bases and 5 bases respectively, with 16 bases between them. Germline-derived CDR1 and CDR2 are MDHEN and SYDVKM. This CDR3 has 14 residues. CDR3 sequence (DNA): TGTGCCAGCCGGGGAGCGGATCCCCACAATGAGCAGTTCTTC. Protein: CASRGADPHNEQFF.

The CDR3 loop reads CASSDANVLTF. As DNA, the CDR3 is TGCGCCAGCAGCGATGCCAACGTCCTGACTTTC. The chain has TRBV5-1 and TRBJ2-6; D is ambiguous. V gave up 4 bases and J gave up 7 bases, with 3 bases separating them. Germline loops: CDR1 SGHRS, CDR2 YFSETQ. The CDR3 sequence is 11 residues long.

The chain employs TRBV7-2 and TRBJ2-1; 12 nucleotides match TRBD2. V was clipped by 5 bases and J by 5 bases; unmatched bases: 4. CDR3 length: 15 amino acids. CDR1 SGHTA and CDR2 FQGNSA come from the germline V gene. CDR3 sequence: CASSATSGRHNEQFF. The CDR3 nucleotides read TGTGCCAGCAGCGCGACTAGCGGGAGACACAATGAGCAGTTCTTC.

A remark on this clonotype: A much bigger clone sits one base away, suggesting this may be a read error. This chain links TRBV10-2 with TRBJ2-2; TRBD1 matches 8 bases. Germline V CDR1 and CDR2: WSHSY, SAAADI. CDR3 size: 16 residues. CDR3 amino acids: CTSSGDRGGKTGELFF. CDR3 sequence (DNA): TGCACCAGCAGTGGTGACAGGGGTGGAAAAACCGGGGAGCTGTTTTTT.

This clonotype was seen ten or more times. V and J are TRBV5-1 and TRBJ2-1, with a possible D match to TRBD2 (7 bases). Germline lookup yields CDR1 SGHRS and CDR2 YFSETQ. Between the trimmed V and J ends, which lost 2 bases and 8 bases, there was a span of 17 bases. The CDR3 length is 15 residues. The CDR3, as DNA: TGCGCCAGCAGCTTAGGGGGAGGGCCCTTGGATGAGCAGTTCTTC. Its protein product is CASSLGGGPLDEQFF.

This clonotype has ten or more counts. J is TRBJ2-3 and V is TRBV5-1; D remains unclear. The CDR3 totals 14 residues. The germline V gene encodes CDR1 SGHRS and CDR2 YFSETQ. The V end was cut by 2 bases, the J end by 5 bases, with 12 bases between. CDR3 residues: CASSLIGSGDTQYF. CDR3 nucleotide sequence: TGCGCCAGCAGCTTAATAGGATCGGGAGATACGCAGTATTTT.

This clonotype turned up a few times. CDR3: CATSDFRGSEQFF. CDR3 coding DNA: TGTGCCACCAGTGATTTCAGGGGAAGTGAGCAGTTCTTC. This chain uses TRBV24-1 with TRBJ2-1; D is perhaps TRBD1 (6 bases). Germline assignment: CDR1 KGHDR and CDR2 SFDVKD. Trimming shortened V by 1 base and J by 9 bases, and 9 bases separated the two germline ends. The CDR3 is made up of 13 amino acids.

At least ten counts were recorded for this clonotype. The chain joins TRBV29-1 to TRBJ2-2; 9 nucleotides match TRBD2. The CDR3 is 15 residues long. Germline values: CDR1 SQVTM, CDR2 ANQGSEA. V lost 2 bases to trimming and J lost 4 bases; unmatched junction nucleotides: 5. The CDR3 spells CSVERLAGSTGELFF. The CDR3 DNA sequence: TGCAGCGTTGAACGGCTAGCGGGAAGCACCGGGGAGCTGTTTTTT.

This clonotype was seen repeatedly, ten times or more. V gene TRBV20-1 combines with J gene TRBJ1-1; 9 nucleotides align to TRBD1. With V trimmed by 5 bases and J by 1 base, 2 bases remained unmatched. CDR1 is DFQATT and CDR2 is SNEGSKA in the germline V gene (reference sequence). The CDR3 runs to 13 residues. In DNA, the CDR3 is TGCAGTGCTGGACAGGGGCGGAACACTGAAGCTTTCTTT. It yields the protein CSAGQGRNTEAFF.

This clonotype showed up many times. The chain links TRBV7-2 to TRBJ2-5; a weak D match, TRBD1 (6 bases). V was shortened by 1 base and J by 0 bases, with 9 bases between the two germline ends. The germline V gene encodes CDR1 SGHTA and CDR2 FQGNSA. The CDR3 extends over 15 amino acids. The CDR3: CASSLVGANQETQYF. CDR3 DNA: TGTGCCAGCAGCTTAGTGGGGGCAAACCAAGAGACCCAGTACTTC.

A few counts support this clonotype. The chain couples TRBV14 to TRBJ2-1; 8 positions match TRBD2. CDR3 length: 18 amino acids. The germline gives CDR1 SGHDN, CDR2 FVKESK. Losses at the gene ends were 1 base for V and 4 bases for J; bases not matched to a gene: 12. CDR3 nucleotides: TGTGCCAGCAGCCAAGCCCTGACTTCGGGAGGGATTTACAATGAGCAGTTCTTC. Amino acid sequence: CASSQALTSGGIYNEQFF.

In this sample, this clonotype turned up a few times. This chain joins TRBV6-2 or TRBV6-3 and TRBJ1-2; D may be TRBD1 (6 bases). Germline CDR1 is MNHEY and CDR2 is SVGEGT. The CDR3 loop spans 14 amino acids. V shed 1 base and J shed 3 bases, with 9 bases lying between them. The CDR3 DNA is TGTGCCAGCAGTTACTTGACAGGCGACTATGGCTACACCTTC. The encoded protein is CASSYLTGDYGYTF.

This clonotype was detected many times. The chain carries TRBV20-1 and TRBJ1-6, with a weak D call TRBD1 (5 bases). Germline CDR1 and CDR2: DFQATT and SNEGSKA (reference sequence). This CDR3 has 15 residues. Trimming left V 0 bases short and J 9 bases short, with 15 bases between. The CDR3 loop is CSARDLGTFRSPLHF. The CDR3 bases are TGCAGTGCTAGAGATCTAGGGACCTTTCGTTCACCCCTCCACTTT.